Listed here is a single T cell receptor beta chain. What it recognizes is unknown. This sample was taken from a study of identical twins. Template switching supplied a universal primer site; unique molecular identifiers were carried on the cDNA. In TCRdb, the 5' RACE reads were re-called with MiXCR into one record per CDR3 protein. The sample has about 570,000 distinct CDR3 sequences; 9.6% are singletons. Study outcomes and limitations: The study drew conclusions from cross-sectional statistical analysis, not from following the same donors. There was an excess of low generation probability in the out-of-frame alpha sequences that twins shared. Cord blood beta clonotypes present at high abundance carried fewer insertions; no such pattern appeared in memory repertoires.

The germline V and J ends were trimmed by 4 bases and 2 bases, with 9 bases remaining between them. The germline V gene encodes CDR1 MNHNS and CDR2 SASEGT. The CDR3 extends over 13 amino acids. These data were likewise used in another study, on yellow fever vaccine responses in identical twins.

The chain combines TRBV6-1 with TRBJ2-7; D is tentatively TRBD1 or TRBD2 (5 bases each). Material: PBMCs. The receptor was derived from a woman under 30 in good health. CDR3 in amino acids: CASSAGPTYEQYF. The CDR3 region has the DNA TGTGCCAGCAGTGCGGGACCCACCTACGAGCAGTACTTC.